This is a list of T cell receptor beta chains from one sample in a study of CD8+CD57+ T cells in acquired aplastic anemia. Each CDR3 protein is one row after TCRdb ran MiXCR on the reads. The sample includes 150,000 or so distinct CDR3 sequences, about 60% of them seen just once. Sequenced input: sorted CD4+, CD8+, or CD8+CD57+ T cells (not recorded which) from PBMCs. Every receptor here comes from a human donor in good health. The CDR3 runs from the conserved cysteine through the conserved F or W. A D gene is named only where the DNA matches it firmly. Part of the rows lack a size; the others show once, few, many or a class for expanded clones.

V	size	J	D	CDR3	DNA
TRBV4-1	NA	TRBJ1-5	NA	CASSQDVRDQYQHF	TGCGCCAGCAGCCAAGATGTTAGGGATCAGTACCAGCATTTT
TRBV10-3	NA	TRBJ1-6	TRBD1	CAITPGQGNSPLHF	TGTGCCATCACCCCGGGACAGGGTAATTCACCCCTCCACTTT
TRBV29-1	once	TRBJ1-1	NA	CSVRTGKGNTEAFF	TGCAGCGTTCGCACCGGGAAGGGGAACACTGAAGCTTTCTTT
TRBV4-1	many	TRBJ2-7	NA	CASSQELREAYEQYF	TGCGCCAGCAGCCAAGAATTACGGGAAGCCTACGAGCAGTACTTC
TRBV7-8	NA	TRBJ2-5	TRBD1	CASSLGTGTGGRETQYF	TGTGCCAGCAGCTTAGGGACCGGGACAGGGGGGCGAGAGACCCAGTACTTC
TRBV4-1	NA	TRBJ2-5	NA	CASSQDPPGVETQYF	TGCGCCAGCAGCCAAGACCCCCCGGGAGTAGAGACCCAGTACTTC
TRBV19	NA	TRBJ2-7	TRBD1	CARSRQGTNEQYF	TGTGCCCGTAGTAGACAGGGGACGAACGAGCAGTACTTC
TRBV20-1	NA	TRBJ1-1	NA	CSAASPWGNTEAFF	TGCAGTGCCGCTTCTCCTTGGGGGAACACTGAAGCTTTCTTT
TRBV19	NA	TRBJ2-5	TRBD2	CASSIGLTSGGAGETQYF	TGTGCCAGTAGTATAGGTCTGACTAGCGGGGGGGCCGGGGAGACCCAGTACTTC
TRBV19	once	TRBJ1-6	TRBD1	CASSSGGANSPLHF	TGTGCCAGTAGTTCAGGGGGCGCGAATTCACCCCTCCACTTT
TRBV7-9	many	TRBJ2-7	NA	CASSIQAYEQYF	TGTGCCAGCAGCATACAGGCCTACGAGCAGTACTTC
TRBV9	NA	TRBJ2-3	NA	CASSLRGISTDTQYF	TGTGCCAGCAGCCTACGGGGGATTAGCACAGATACGCAGTATTTT
TRBV2	few	TRBJ1-1	TRBD1	CASRAGTVMNTEAFF	TGTGCCAGCAGGGCCGGGACAGTAATGAACACTGAAGCTTTCTTT
TRBV7-3	NA	TRBJ1-1	NA	CASRVGGLNTEAFF	TGTGCCAGCAGGGTGGGGGGATTGAACACTGAAGCTTTCTTT
TRBV11-2	many	TRBJ2-7	NA	CASSLPGPRGEQYF	TGTGCCAGCAGCTTACCGGGACCTAGGGGGGAGCAGTACTTC
TRBV19	many	TRBJ2-1	TRBD1	CASSMTGYNEQFF	TGTGCCAGTAGTATGACAGGGTACAATGAGCAGTTCTTC
TRBV6-2/TRBV6-3	NA	TRBJ1-2	TRBD1	CASRLGQEGYTF	TGTGCCAGCAGGCTTGGACAGGAGGGCTACACCTTC
TRBV7-8	NA	TRBJ2-1	NA	CASSQAGSANVQFF	TGTGCCAGCAGCCAAGCCGGTTCAGCAAATGTGCAGTTCTTC